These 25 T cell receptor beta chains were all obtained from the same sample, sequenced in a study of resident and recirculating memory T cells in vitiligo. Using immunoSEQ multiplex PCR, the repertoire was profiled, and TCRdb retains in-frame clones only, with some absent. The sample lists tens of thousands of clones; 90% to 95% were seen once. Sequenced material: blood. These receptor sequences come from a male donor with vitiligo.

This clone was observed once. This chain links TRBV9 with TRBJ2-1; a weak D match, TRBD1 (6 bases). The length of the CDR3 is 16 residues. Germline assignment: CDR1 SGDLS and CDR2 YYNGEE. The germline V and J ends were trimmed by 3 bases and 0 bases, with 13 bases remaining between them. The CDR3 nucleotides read TGTGCCAGCAGCGCCACAGGGACGGGCTCCTACAATGAGCAGTTCTTC. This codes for CASSATGTGSYNEQFF. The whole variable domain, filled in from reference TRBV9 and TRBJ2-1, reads DSGVTQTPKHLITATGQRVTLRCSPRSGDLSVYWYQQSLDQGLQFLIQYYNGEERAKGNILERFSAQQFPDLHSELNLSSLELGDSALYFCASSATGTGSYNEQFFGPGTRLTVL.

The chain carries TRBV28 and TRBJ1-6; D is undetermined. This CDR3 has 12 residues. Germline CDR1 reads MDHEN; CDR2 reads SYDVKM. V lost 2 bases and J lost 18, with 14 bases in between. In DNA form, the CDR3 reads TGTGCCAGCAGTTTACGAGGGCTCGTCGGCCACTTT. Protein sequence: CASSLRGLVGHF. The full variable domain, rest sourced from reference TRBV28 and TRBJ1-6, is DVKVTQSSRYLVKRTGEKVFLECVQDMDHENMFWYRQDPGLGLRLIYFSYDVKMKEKGDIPEGYSVSREKKERFSLILESASTNQTSMYLCASSLRGLVGHFGNGTRLTVT.

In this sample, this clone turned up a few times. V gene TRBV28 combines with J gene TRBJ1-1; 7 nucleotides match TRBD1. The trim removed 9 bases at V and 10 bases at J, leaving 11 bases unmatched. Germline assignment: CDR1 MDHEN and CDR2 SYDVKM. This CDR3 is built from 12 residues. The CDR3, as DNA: TGTGCCAGTAAACTCGACAGGGAGGTAGCTTTCTTT. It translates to CASKLDREVAFF.

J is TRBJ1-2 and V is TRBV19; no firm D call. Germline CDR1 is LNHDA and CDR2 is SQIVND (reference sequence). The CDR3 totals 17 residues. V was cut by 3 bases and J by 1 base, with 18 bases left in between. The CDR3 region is CASSIGRGSQVNYGYTF. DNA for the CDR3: TGTGCCAGTAGTATCGGGCGGGGAAGCCAAGTTAACTATGGCTACACCTTC.

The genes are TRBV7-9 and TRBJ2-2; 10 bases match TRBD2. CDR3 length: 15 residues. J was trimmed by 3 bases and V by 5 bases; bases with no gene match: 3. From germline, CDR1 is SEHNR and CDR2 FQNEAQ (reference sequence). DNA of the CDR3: TGTGCCAGCAGCACCGGGACTAGCGACACCGGGGAGCTGTTTTTT. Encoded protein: CASSTGTSDTGELFF. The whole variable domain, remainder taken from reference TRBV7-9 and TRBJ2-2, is DTGVSQNPRHKITKRGQNVTFRCDPISEHNRLYWYRQTLGQGPEFLTYFQNEAQLEKSRLLSDRFSAERPKGSFSTLEIQRTEQGDSAMYLCASSTGTSDTGELFFGEGSRLTVL.

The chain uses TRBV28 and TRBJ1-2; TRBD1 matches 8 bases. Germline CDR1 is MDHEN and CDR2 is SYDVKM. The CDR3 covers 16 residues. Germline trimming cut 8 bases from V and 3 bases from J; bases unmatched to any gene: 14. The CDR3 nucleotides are TGTGCCAGCTCCTCTGCCGCCAGGGGACAGGACTATGGCTACACCTTC. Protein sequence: CASSSAARGQDYGYTF.

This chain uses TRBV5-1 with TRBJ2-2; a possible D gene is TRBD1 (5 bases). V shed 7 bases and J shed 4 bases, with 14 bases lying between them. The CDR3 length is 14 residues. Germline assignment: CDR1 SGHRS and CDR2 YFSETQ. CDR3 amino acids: CASGKGSGTGELFF. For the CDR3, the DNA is TGCGCCAGCGGGAAGGGGTCGGGCACCGGGGAGCTGTTTTTT.

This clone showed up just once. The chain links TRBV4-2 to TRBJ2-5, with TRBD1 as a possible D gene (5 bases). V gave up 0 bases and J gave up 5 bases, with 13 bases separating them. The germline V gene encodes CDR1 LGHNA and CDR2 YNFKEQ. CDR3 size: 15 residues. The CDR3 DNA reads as TGTGCCAGCAGCCAAGAAGGGATAGCAGGGGAGACCCAGTACTTC. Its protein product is CASSQEGIAGETQYF.

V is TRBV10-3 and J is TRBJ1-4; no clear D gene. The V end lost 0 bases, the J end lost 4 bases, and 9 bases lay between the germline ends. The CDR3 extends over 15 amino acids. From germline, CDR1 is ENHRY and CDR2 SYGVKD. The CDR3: CAISESAEVNEKLFF. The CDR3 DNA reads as TGTGCCATCAGTGAGTCGGCAGAAGTTAATGAAAAACTGTTTTTT.

The DNA for the CDR3 is TGTGCCAGCAGCGACGGGACTGTCGGCACAGATACGCAGTATTTT. It encodes CASSDGTVGTDTQYF. This sequence joins TRBV9 and TRBJ2-3; possible D gene TRBD2, 6 bases. With 3 bases removed from V and 1 base from J, the gap between germline ends came to 12 bases. Germline CDR1 is SGDLS and CDR2 is YYNGEE. This CDR3 contains 15 residues.

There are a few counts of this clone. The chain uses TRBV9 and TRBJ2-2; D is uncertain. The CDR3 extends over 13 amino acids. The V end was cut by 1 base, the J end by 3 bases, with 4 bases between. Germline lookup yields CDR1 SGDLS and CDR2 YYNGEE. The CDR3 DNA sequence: TGTGCCAGCAGCGTATCTGACACCGGGGAGCTGTTTTTT. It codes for CASSVSDTGELFF.

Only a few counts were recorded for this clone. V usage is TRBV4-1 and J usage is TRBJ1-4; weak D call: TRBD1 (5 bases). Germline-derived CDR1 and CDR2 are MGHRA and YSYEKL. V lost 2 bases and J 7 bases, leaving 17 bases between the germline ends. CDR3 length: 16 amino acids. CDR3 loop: CASSQSFPQGGEKLFF. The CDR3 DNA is TGCGCCAGCAGCCAATCCTTTCCCCAGGGAGGTGAAAAACTGTTTTTT.

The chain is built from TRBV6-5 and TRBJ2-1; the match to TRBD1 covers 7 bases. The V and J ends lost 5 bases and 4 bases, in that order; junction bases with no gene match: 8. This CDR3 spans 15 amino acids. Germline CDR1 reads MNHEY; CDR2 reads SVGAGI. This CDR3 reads CASSHEPGQYNEQFF. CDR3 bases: TGTGCCAGCAGTCACGAACCGGGACAGTACAATGAGCAGTTCTTC.

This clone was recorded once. CDR3 in amino acids: CASSSPLNTEAFF. The DNA of the CDR3 is TGTGCCAGCAGCTCCCCCTTGAACACTGAAGCTTTCTTT. The V and J genes are TRBV7-9 and TRBJ1-1, with D uncertain. CDR1 and CDR2 (germline): SEHNR, FQNEAQ (reference sequence). The V end was cut by 4 bases, the J end by 0 bases, with 6 bases between. CDR3 length: 13 amino acids.

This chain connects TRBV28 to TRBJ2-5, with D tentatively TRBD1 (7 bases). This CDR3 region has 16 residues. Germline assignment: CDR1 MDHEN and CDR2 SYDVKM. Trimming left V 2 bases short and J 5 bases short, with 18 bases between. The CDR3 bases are TGTGCCAGCAGTTTAGTTGGAGGGGGCTTACGGGAGACCCAGTACTTC. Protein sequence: CASSLVGGGLRETQYF.

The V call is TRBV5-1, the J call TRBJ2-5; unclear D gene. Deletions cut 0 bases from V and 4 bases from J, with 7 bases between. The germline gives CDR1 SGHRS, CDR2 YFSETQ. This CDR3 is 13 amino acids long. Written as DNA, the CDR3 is TGCGCCAGCAGCTTGGATCCTAGAGAGACCCAGTACTTC. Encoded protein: CASSLDPRETQYF.

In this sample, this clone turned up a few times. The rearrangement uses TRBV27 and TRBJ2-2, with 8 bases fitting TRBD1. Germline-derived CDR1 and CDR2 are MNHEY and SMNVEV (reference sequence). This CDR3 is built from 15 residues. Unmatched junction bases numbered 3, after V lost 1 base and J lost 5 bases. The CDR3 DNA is TGTGCCAGCAGTTTATTCGACAGGGGAACCGGGGAGCTGTTTTTT. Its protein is CASSLFDRGTGELFF.

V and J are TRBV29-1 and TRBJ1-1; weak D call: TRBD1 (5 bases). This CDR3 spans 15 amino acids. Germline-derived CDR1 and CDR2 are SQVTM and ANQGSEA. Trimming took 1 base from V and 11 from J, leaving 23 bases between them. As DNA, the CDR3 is TGCAGCGTTGAAGGGAGGGCGGGGGTGAAATCGCGGGCTTTCTTT. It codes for CSVEGRAGVKSRAFF.

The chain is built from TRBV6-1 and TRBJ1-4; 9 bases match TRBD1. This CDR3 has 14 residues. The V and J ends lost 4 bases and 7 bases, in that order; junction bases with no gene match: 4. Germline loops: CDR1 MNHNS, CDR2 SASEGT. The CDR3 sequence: CASSVGQGSEKLFF. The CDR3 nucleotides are TGTGCCAGCAGTGTCGGACAGGGGAGTGAAAAACTGTTTTTT.

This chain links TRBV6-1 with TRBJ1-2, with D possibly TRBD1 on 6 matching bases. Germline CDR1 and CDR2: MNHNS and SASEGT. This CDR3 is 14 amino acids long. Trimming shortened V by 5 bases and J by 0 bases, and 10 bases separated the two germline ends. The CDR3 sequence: CASSRDRTNYGYTF. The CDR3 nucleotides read TGTGCCAGCAGTCGAGACAGGACTAACTATGGCTACACCTTC.

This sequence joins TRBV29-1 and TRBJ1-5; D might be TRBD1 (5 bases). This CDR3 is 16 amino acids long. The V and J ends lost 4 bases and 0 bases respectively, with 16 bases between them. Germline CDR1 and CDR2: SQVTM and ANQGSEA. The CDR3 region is CSVAAREGDSNQPQHF. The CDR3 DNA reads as TGCAGCGTTGCGGCCAGGGAAGGAGATAGCAATCAGCCCCAGCATTTT.

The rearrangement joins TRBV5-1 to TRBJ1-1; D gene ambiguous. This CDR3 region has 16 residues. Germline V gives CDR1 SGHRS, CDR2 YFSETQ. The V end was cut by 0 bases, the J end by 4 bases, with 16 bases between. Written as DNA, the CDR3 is TGCGCCAGCAGCTTGGTCCGGCGGGAGTTGGGCACTGAAGCTTTCTTT. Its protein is CASSLVRRELGTEAFF. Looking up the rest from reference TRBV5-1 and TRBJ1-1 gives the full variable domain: KAGVTQTPRYLIKTRGQQVTLSCSPISGHRSVSWYQQTPGQGLQFLFEYFSETQRNKGNFPGRFSGRQFSNSRSEMNVSTLELGDSALYLCASSLVRRELGTEAFFGQGTRLTVV.

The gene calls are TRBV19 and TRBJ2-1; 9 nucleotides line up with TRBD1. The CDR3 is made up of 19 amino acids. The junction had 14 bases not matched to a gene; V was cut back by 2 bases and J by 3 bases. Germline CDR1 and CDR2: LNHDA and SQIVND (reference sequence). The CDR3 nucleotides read TGTGCCAGTAGTATACCCTTAGGGGCTACAGGGGGCTTCTACAATGAGCAGTTCTTC. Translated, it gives CASSIPLGATGGFYNEQFF.

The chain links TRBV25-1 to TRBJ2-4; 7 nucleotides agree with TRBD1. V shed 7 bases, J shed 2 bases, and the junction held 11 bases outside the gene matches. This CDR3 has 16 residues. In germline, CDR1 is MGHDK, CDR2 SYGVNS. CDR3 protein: CASTNKGGPPKNIQYF. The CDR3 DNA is TGTGCCAGCACTAATAAAGGGGGCCCCCCCAAAAACATTCAGTACTTC.

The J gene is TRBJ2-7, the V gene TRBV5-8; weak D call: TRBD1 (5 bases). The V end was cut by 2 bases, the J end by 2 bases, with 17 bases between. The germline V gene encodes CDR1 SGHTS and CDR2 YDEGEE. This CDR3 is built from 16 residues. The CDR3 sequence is CASSLRFRGRPYEQYF. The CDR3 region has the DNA TGTGCCAGCAGCTTACGTTTTAGGGGTCGACCCTACGAGCAGTACTTC.